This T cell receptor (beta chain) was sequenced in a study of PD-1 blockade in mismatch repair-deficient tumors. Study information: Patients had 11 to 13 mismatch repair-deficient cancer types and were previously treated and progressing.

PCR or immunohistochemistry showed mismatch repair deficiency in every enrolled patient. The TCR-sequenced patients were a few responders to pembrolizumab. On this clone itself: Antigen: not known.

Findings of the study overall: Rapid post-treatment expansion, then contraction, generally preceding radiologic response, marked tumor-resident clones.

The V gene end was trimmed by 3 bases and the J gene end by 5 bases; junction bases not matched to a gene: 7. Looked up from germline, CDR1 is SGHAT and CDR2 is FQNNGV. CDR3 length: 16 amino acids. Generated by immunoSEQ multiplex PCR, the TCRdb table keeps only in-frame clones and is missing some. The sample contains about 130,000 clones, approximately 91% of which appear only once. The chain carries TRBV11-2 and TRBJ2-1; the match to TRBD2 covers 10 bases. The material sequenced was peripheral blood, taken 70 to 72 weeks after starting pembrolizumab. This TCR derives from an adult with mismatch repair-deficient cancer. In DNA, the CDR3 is TGTGCCAGCAGCTTCAGCCTAGCGGGAGCTAACAATGAGCAGTTCTTC. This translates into CASSFSLAGANNEQFF.